The sequence of this TCR beta chain was determined in a study of regulatory T cells in long-lasting Graves disease. There are many counts of this clonotype. CDR3 size: 14 residues. Germline loops: CDR1 SGHRS, CDR2 YFSETQ. V lost 4 bases to trimming and J lost 0 bases, with 10 bases between them. The TCR beta library used iRepertoire HTBI primers with Arm-PCR amplification of CDR3. TCRdb fed the multiplex PCR reads into MiXCR, producing one record per CDR3 protein. Among 360,000 or so distinct CDR3 sequences listed, approximately 12% were seen once. Time point here: newly diagnosed GD, antithyroid drugs for less than 3 months. RNA isolated from PBMCs was used to make the TCR library. The same data also went into a second study, on T cells in Graves' hyperthyroidism and ophthalmopathy.

Sequenced here: peripheral blood mononuclear cells (PBMCs), sampled at new diagnosis, from a patient treated with antithyroid drugs. The V and J genes are TRBV5-1 and TRBJ1-1; no firm D call. The receptor comes from a woman between 18 and 29 years old with Graves disease. The CDR3 DNA reads as TGCGCCAGCAGCCTGGGAATCATGAACACTGAAGCTTTCTTT. Protein: CASSLGIMNTEAFF.